The text below deals with one T cell receptor (beta chain). Original handling: Estimated nucleated cell counts came from reference gene primer amplification. Profiling relied on immunoSEQ multiplex PCR, and the TCRdb table lists in-frame clones only, not all of them. The V and J calls and clone size come from that table; D and trimming were worked out from the DNA. The sample yields about 74,000 clones, 84% seen once. This sample was taken from a study of blood T cell repertoires in COVID-19. Whole-study context: Both acute and convalescent COVID-19 samples were obtained from the United States, Italy and Spain. Sources were T cells, B-cell-depleted T cells, or PBMCs; the material itself was cDNA or gDNA.

Sequencing used peripheral blood. The sequence derives from a man aged 65 to 79 with acute or convalescent COVID-19.

In nucleotides, the CDR3 is TGTGCCAGCAGCGACGTCTCCGGGACTAGCGGTTCGGGCCGCTACGACGAGCAGTACTTC. Protein: CASSDVSGTSGSGRYDEQYF. The chain joins TRBV13 to TRBJ2-7; TRBD2 matches 11 bases. This CDR3 has 20 amino acids. The V and J ends lost 5 bases and 5 bases, in that order; junction bases with no gene match: 23. Germline V CDR1 and CDR2: PRHDT, FYEKMQ (reference sequence).